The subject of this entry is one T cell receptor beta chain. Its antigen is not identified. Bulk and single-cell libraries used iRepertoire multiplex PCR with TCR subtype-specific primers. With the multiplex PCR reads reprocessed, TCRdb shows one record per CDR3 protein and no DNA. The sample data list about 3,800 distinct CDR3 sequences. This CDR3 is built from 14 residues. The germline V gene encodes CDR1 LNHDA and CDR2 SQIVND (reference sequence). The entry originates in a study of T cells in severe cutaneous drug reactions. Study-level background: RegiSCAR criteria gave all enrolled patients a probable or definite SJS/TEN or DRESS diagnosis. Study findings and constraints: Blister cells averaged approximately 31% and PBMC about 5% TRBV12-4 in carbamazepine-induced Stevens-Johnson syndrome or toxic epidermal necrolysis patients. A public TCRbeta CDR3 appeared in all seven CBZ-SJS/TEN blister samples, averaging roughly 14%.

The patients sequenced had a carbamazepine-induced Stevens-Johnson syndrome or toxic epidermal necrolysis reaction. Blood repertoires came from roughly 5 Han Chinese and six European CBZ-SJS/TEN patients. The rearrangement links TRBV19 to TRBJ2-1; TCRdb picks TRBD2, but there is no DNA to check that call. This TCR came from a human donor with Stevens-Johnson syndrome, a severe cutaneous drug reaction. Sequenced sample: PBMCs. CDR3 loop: CASSIGGGDNEQFF. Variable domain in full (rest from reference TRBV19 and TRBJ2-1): DGGITQSPKYLFRKEGQNVTLSCEQNLNHDAMYWYRQDPGQGLRLIYYSQIVNDFQKGDIAEGYSVSREKKESFPLTVTSAQKNPTAFYLCASSIGGGDNEQFFGPGTRLTVL.